Listed below are T cell receptor beta chains from one sample, sequenced in a study of T cell responses to AZD1222 COVID-19 vaccine. Profiled with immunoSEQ multiplex PCR; TCRdb holds only in-frame clones, not every one. The sample holds about 160,000 clones, around 94% seen once. Sequencing was performed on peripheral blood, taken on day 0 of AZD1222 vaccination. The receptors were gathered from an adult in good health. CDR3s include the opening cysteine and the closing phenylalanine or tryptophan. The order of the fields is CDR3 protein, CDR3 DNA, V gene, J gene, D gene, clone size. D genes are given only for firm matches. A row's size may be missing; if present it is once, few, many or a size class.

cdr3_aa: CASSVRSYNEQFF
cdr3_nt: TGCGCCAGCAGCGTCCGCTCCTACAATGAGCAGTTCTTC
v_call: TRBV5-1
j_call: TRBJ2-1
d_call: NA
clone_size: NA

cdr3_aa: CASSEAEGGTQYF
cdr3_nt: TGTGCCAGCAGTGAAGCCGAGGGCGGGACCCAGTACTTC
v_call: TRBV6-1
j_call: TRBJ2-5
d_call: NA
clone_size: NA

cdr3_aa: CASSLLSVAEQFF
cdr3_nt: TGTGCCAGCAGCTTACTTAGCGTGGCTGAGCAGTTCTTC
v_call: TRBV7-8
j_call: TRBJ2-1
d_call: NA
clone_size: NA

cdr3_aa: CASSLFAEAFF
cdr3_nt: TGTGCCAGCAGTTTATTCGCTGAAGCTTTCTTT
v_call: TRBV28
j_call: TRBJ1-1
d_call: NA
clone_size: NA

cdr3_aa: CASSLQELDYGYTF
cdr3_nt: TGTGCCAGCAGCCTACAGGAGCTAGACTATGGCTACACCTTC
v_call: TRBV5-5
j_call: TRBJ1-2
d_call: NA
clone_size: NA

cdr3_aa: CASSILGEKLFF
cdr3_nt: TGTGCCAGTAGTATCTTAGGGGAAAAACTGTTTTTT
v_call: TRBV19
j_call: TRBJ1-4
d_call: NA
clone_size: NA

cdr3_aa: CGPPETQYF
cdr3_nt: TGTGGGCCTCCAGAGACCCAGTACTTC
v_call: TRBV2
j_call: TRBJ2-5
d_call: NA
clone_size: NA

cdr3_aa: CASSLAAGGVSPLHF
cdr3_nt: TGTGCCAGCAGCTTAGCAGCAGGGGGCGTTTCACCCCTCCACTTT
v_call: TRBV7-9
j_call: TRBJ1-6
d_call: TRBD1
clone_size: NA

cdr3_aa: CASSYSPRFTDTQYF
cdr3_nt: TGTGCCAGCAGTTACTCCCCTAGGTTCACAGATACGCAGTATTTT
v_call: TRBV6-2/TRBV6-3
j_call: TRBJ2-3
d_call: NA
clone_size: NA

cdr3_aa: CASSLTGRAFF
cdr3_nt: TGTGCCAGCAGTTTGACAGGGAGGGCTTTCTTT
v_call: TRBV28
j_call: TRBJ1-1
d_call: TRBD1
clone_size: NA

cdr3_aa: CASSPSSGLNTEAFF
cdr3_nt: TGTGCCAGCTCACCCTCGTCGGGGCTGAACACTGAAGCTTTCTTT
v_call: TRBV18
j_call: TRBJ1-1
d_call: NA
clone_size: NA

cdr3_aa: CASSVLGTGGEGAGTGELFF
cdr3_nt: TGTGCCAGCAGTGTTCTTGGGACAGGGGGCGAAGGAGCGGGAACCGGGGAGCTGTTTTTT
v_call: TRBV6-1
j_call: TRBJ2-2
d_call: TRBD1
clone_size: few

cdr3_aa: CASSTSTGVSPLHF
cdr3_nt: TGTGCCAGTAGTACGAGTACAGGGGTTTCACCCCTCCACTTT
v_call: TRBV19
j_call: TRBJ1-6
d_call: TRBD1
clone_size: NA

cdr3_aa: CASSLSRGSGNQPQHF
cdr3_nt: TGTGCCAGCAGTTTATCGAGGGGTTCGGGCAATCAGCCCCAGCATTTT
v_call: TRBV28
j_call: TRBJ1-5
d_call: NA
clone_size: NA

cdr3_aa: CASSRGQGSTEAFF
cdr3_nt: TGTGCCAGCAGCCGGGGACAGGGGTCCACTGAAGCTTTCTTT
v_call: TRBV3-1/TRBV3-2
j_call: TRBJ1-1
d_call: TRBD1
clone_size: NA

cdr3_aa: CASSSTLDSLSVTGELFF
cdr3_nt: TGTGCCAGCAGCTCCACTCTTGACAGCCTCTCAGTCACCGGGGAGCTGTTTTTT
v_call: TRBV5-8
j_call: TRBJ2-2
d_call: NA
clone_size: NA

cdr3_aa: CASSLWVAGHNEQFF
cdr3_nt: TGTGCCAGCAGCTTATGGGTGGCAGGACACAATGAGCAGTTCTTC
v_call: TRBV7-9
j_call: TRBJ2-1
d_call: NA
clone_size: NA

cdr3_aa: CASSETGTEYNEQFF
cdr3_nt: TGTGCCAGCAGTGAAACTGGGACGGAATACAATGAGCAGTTCTTC
v_call: TRBV6-1
j_call: TRBJ2-1
d_call: NA
clone_size: NA

cdr3_aa: CASSLEARGQFF
cdr3_nt: TGCGCCAGCAGCTTGGAGGCTCGGGGGCAGTTCTTC
v_call: TRBV5-1
j_call: TRBJ2-1
d_call: NA
clone_size: once

cdr3_aa: CASSQSGTPYNEQFF
cdr3_nt: TGTGCCAGCAGCCAATCGGGGACACCCTACAATGAGCAGTTCTTC
v_call: TRBV7-9
j_call: TRBJ2-1
d_call: NA
clone_size: NA

cdr3_aa: CAWSLGVGQPQHF
cdr3_nt: TGTGCCTGGAGCCTTGGAGTCGGACAGCCCCAGCATTTT
v_call: TRBV30
j_call: TRBJ1-5
d_call: NA
clone_size: NA

cdr3_aa: CASSLETAGGPGEQFF
cdr3_nt: TGCGCCAGCAGCTTGGAAACTGCGGGGGGGCCGGGTGAGCAGTTCTTC
v_call: TRBV5-1
j_call: TRBJ2-1
d_call: TRBD2
clone_size: once

cdr3_aa: CASSQVGLNNEQFF
cdr3_nt: TGCGCCAGCAGCCAAGTCGGACTTAACAATGAGCAGTTCTTC
v_call: TRBV4-3
j_call: TRBJ2-1
d_call: NA
clone_size: NA

cdr3_aa: CASSLGGSDQETQYF
cdr3_nt: TGTGCCAGCAGCTTAGGTGGGTCAGACCAAGAGACCCAGTACTTC
v_call: TRBV7-7
j_call: TRBJ2-5
d_call: NA
clone_size: NA

cdr3_aa: CASSLIVGSYNEQFF
cdr3_nt: TGTGCCAGCAGCCTCATAGTAGGGTCCTACAATGAGCAGTTCTTC
v_call: TRBV5-8
j_call: TRBJ2-1
d_call: NA
clone_size: NA

cdr3_aa: CASSPEELAGKTVLF
cdr3_nt: TGTGCCAGCTCACCGGAGGAGCTAGCGGGAAAGACCGTCCTCTTC
v_call: TRBV18
j_call: TRBJ2-1
d_call: TRBD2
clone_size: once

cdr3_aa: CASSLDPGTGVSGYTF
cdr3_nt: TGTGCCAGCAGCTTGGACCCCGGGACAGGGGTTTCGGGCTACACCTTC
v_call: TRBV9
j_call: TRBJ1-2
d_call: TRBD1
clone_size: NA

cdr3_aa: CASRPSGNTGELFF
cdr3_nt: TGTGCCAGCCGACCTAGCGGAAACACCGGGGAGCTGTTTTTT
v_call: TRBV3-1/TRBV3-2
j_call: TRBJ2-2
d_call: TRBD2
clone_size: NA

cdr3_aa: CASSRPAGSFQETQYF
cdr3_nt: TGTGCCAGCAGTCGACCGGCAGGCTCCTTCCAAGAGACCCAGTACTTC
v_call: TRBV28
j_call: TRBJ2-5
d_call: NA
clone_size: NA

cdr3_aa: CAISRENEQFF
cdr3_nt: TGTGCCATCAGTCGCGAGAATGAGCAGTTCTTC
v_call: TRBV10-3
j_call: TRBJ2-1
d_call: NA
clone_size: NA

cdr3_aa: CASSPSSGGQFNYGYTF
cdr3_nt: TGTGCCAGCTCACCCTCCTCCGGAGGACAGTTTAACTATGGCTACACCTTC
v_call: TRBV18
j_call: TRBJ1-2
d_call: NA
clone_size: NA

cdr3_aa: CASSYRPGHPNSF
cdr3_nt: TGTGCCAGCAGTTACCGACCGGGACATCCAAATTCCTTT
v_call: TRBV6-2/TRBV6-3
j_call: TRBJ1-6
d_call: NA
clone_size: NA

cdr3_aa: CASRETVTAFF
cdr3_nt: TGTGCCAGCAGAGAGACAGTTACAGCTTTCTTT
v_call: TRBV12-3/TRBV12-4
j_call: TRBJ1-1
d_call: NA
clone_size: NA

cdr3_aa: CATSDLGGDRGSGRSQPQHF
cdr3_nt: TGTGCCACCAGTGATTTGGGCGGCGACAGGGGGTCCGGAAGGAGTCAGCCCCAGCATTTT
v_call: TRBV24-1
j_call: TRBJ1-5
d_call: TRBD1
clone_size: NA

cdr3_aa: CASTSNDQGEKLFF
cdr3_nt: TGTGCCAGCACGTCAAACGACCAGGGGGAAAAACTGTTTTTT
v_call: TRBV7-9
j_call: TRBJ1-4
d_call: NA
clone_size: NA

cdr3_aa: CASSLDRADSNQPQHF
cdr3_nt: TGCGCCAGCAGCTTGGACAGGGCCGATAGCAATCAGCCCCAGCATTTT
v_call: TRBV5-1
j_call: TRBJ1-5
d_call: NA
clone_size: NA

cdr3_aa: CASSAPTSGSNEQFF
cdr3_nt: TGTGCCAGCAGCGCCCCAACTAGCGGGTCGAATGAGCAGTTCTTC
v_call: TRBV9
j_call: TRBJ2-1
d_call: TRBD2
clone_size: NA

cdr3_aa: CASKQLGRETQYF
cdr3_nt: TGTGCCAGTAAGCAACTAGGGAGAGAGACCCAGTACTTC
v_call: TRBV6-5
j_call: TRBJ2-5
d_call: NA
clone_size: NA

cdr3_aa: CASSPGLNTEAFF
cdr3_nt: TGTGCCAGCTCACCGGGATTGAACACTGAAGCTTTCTTT
v_call: TRBV18
j_call: TRBJ1-1
d_call: NA
clone_size: NA

cdr3_aa: CATSRDAGTETQYF
cdr3_nt: TGTGCCACCAGCAGAGATGCGGGGACGGAGACCCAGTACTTC
v_call: TRBV15
j_call: TRBJ2-5
d_call: NA
clone_size: NA

cdr3_aa: CASSSAGQGVNEQFF
cdr3_nt: TGTGCCAGCAGCAGTGCAGGACAGGGAGTCAATGAGCAGTTCTTC
v_call: TRBV4-2
j_call: TRBJ2-1
d_call: TRBD1
clone_size: NA

cdr3_aa: CASSVSQDTQYF
cdr3_nt: TGTGCCAGCAGCGTTTCTCAGGATACGCAGTATTTT
v_call: TRBV9
j_call: TRBJ2-3
d_call: NA
clone_size: NA

cdr3_aa: CASSYGGVSTEAFF
cdr3_nt: TGTGCCAGCAGTTACGGGGGGGTTAGCACTGAAGCTTTCTTT
v_call: TRBV6-5
j_call: TRBJ1-1
d_call: NA
clone_size: NA